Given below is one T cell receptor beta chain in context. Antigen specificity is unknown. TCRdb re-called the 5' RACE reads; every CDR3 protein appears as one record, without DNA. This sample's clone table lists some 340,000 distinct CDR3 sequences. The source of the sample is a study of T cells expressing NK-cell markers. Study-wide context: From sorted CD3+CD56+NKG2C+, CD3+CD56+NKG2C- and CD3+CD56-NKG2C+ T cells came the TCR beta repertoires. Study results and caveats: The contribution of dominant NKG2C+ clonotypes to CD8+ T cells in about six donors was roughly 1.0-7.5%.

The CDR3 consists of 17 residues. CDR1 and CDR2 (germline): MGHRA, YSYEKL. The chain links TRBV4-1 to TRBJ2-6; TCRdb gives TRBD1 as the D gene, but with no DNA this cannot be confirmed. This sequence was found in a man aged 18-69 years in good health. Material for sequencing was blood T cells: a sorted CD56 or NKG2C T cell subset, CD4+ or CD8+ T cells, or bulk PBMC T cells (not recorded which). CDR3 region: CASSHRDSSSGANVLTF.